The 3 T cell receptor beta chains reported below all come from one sample, sequenced in a study of cytomegalovirus exposure and HLA in healthy donors. PCR involved 60 Vbeta and 13 Jbeta primers. Using immunoSEQ multiplex PCR, the repertoire was profiled, and TCRdb retains in-frame clones only, with some absent. The repertoire has about 67,000 clones, approximately 67% of them found once; the top ten carry around 1.9%. The sequencing sample was made of PBMCs. These receptor sequences come from a woman in her 30s in good health and CMV-seronegative.

The chain carries TRBV10-3 and TRBJ2-1; 11 positions agree with TRBD2. V dropped 0 bases and J dropped 8; count of bases not matched to a gene: 6. This CDR3 is 16 amino acids long. CDR1 and CDR2 from the germline V gene are ENHRY and SYGVKD. CDR3 sequence: CAISESSGGARYEQFF. The CDR3 bases are TGTGCCATCAGTGAGTCTAGCGGGGGGGCCAGGTATGAGCAGTTCTTC.

The chain uses TRBV19 and TRBJ2-7; D is uncertain. Germline V gives CDR1 LNHDA, CDR2 SQIVND (reference sequence). V dropped 4 bases and J dropped 2 bases, with 9 bases sitting between them. The CDR3 has 13 amino acids. In nucleotides, the CDR3 is TGTGCCAGTAGTAGGAGCCTTACCTACGAGCAGTACTTC. It translates to CASSRSLTYEQYF.

The chain couples TRBV9 to TRBJ2-1; possibly TRBD2 for D (6 bases). Germline V CDR1 and CDR2: SGDLS, YYNGEE. This CDR3 is 13 amino acids long. Trimming shortened V by 0 bases and J by 6 bases, and 7 bases separated the two germline ends. CDR3 DNA: TGTGCCAGCAGCGTAGCGGAGGGCAATGAGCAGTTCTTC. This sequence encodes CASSVAEGNEQFF.